These 16 T cell receptor beta chains were all obtained from the same sample, sequenced in a study of T cells after yellow fever vaccination. One entry per CDR3 protein, called by TCRdb with MiXCR from the 5' RACE reads. Of more than 300,000 distinct CDR3 sequences listed, approximately 4.3% are singletons. The sequencing used PBMCs, collected 15 days after the yellow fever booster vaccination. These receptors came from a man aged 18 to 30 who received the YFV17D yellow fever vaccine.

There are many counts of this clonotype. The chain uses TRBV7-2 and TRBJ1-1; D remains ambiguous. V lost 5 bases to trimming and J lost 0 bases, with 10 bases between them. The CDR3 is 14 amino acids. CDR1 and CDR2 (germline): SGHTA, FQGNSA. CDR3 in amino acids: CASSPFGLNTEAFF. As DNA, the CDR3 is TGTGCCAGCAGCCCCTTCGGCTTGAACACTGAAGCTTTCTTT.

There are many counts of this clonotype. The chain couples TRBV5-5 to TRBJ2-4, with 8 positions matching TRBD1. This CDR3 is built from 14 residues. The germline CDR1 and CDR2 sequences are SGHKS and YYEKEE (reference sequence). The junction had 2 bases not matched to a gene; V was cut back by 1 base and J by 5 bases. The CDR3 sequence: CASSLTGQENIQYF. The CDR3 DNA sequence: TGTGCCAGCAGCTTGACGGGACAGGAAAACATTCAGTACTTC.

This clonotype was counted between two and nine times. The chain couples TRBV29-1 to TRBJ2-1; D is possibly TRBD2 (6 bases). Germline V gene lookup returns CDR1 SQVTM and CDR2 ANQGSEA. V gave up 3 bases and J gave up 8 bases, with 17 bases separating them. The CDR3 is made up of 14 amino acids. Here the CDR3 reads CSVEGRRGIYEQFF. The CDR3 DNA reads TGCAGCGTTGAGGGCAGGAGGGGAATTTATGAGCAGTTCTTC.

This clonotype occurred many times. This chain links TRBV12-3 or TRBV12-4 with TRBJ2-4; D may correspond to TRBD1 or TRBD2 (5 bases each). There are 15 residues in the CDR3. V lost 5 bases to trimming and J lost 8 bases, with 19 bases between them. The CDR3 protein is CASSLGPGTYDIQYF. The CDR3 DNA sequence: TGTGCCAGCAGTCTGGGTCCTGGGACCTACGACATTCAGTACTTC.

This clonotype occurred a few times. The V gene is TRBV6-5, the J gene TRBJ2-7; D call uncertain. In germline, CDR1 is MNHEY, CDR2 SVGAGI. V dropped 4 bases and J dropped 5 bases, with 12 bases sitting between them. CDR3 length: 13 amino acids. For the CDR3, the DNA is TGTGCCAGCAGTTCCCCACTGGCAGACGAGCAGTACTTC. It encodes CASSSPLADEQYF.

This clonotype was seen a handful of times. V and J are TRBV2 and TRBJ2-2; no definite D call. Germline V gives CDR1 SNHLY, CDR2 FYNNEI. The CDR3 runs to 14 residues. Trimming shortened V by 8 bases and J by 0 bases, and 10 bases separated the two germline ends. The CDR3 sequence: CASALWANTGELFF. CDR3 in DNA: TGTGCCAGCGCCTTATGGGCGAACACCGGGGAGCTGTTTTTT.

This clonotype appeared many times. The chain recombines TRBV5-1 with TRBJ2-3, with a possible D match to TRBD1 (5 bases). Trimming pared 4 bases from V and 6 bases from J, leaving 18 bases between. In germline, CDR1 is SGHRS, CDR2 YFSETQ. The CDR3 totals 15 residues. The CDR3 DNA reads as TGCGCCAGCAGCCTCCTTCAGGGTTTCATGGATACGCAGTATTTT. This translates into CASSLLQGFMDTQYF.

This clonotype was observed at least ten times. The chain employs TRBV6-1 and TRBJ2-3, with TRBD2 matching over 9 bases. J lost 5 bases, V lost 10 bases, and 10 bases had no gene match. CDR3 size: 14 residues. Germline V gene lookup returns CDR1 MNHNS and CDR2 SASEGT. As DNA, the CDR3 is TGTGCCATACGCGGGGGGGGGCATAAAGATACGCAGTATTTT. Its protein product is CAIRGGGHKDTQYF.

This clonotype turned up a few times. The chain uses TRBV11-2 and TRBJ2-3; a possible D gene is TRBD1 (6 bases). Trimming cost V 5 bases and J 0 bases, with 18 bases left between them. The CDR3 has 17 amino acids. Germline loops: CDR1 SGHAT, CDR2 FQNNGV. The CDR3 coding sequence is TGTGCCAGCAGCGACTTCCCTGACAGGCCGAGCACAGATACGCAGTATTTT. Its protein is CASSDFPDRPSTDTQYF.

This clonotype was counted many times. The CDR3 sequence is CASSSGQVRTDTQYF. The DNA of the CDR3 is TGTGCCAGCAGTTCTGGACAGGTCCGGACGGATACGCAGTATTTT. J is TRBJ2-3 and V is TRBV5-5, with 7 positions matching TRBD1. The junction had 12 bases not matched to a gene; V was cut back by 5 bases and J by 6 bases. The CDR3 has 15 residues. The germline V gene has CDR1 SGHKS and CDR2 YYEKEE (reference sequence).

J is TRBJ2-7 and V is TRBV6-2 or TRBV6-3; D may be TRBD1 (6 bases). V lost 7 bases, J lost 3 bases, and 16 bases lay in between. CDR1 is MNHEY, CDR2 SVGEGT, per germline. The CDR3 contains 14 residues. The CDR3 coding sequence is TGTGCCAGCAACTCCGGACAGTCGGGCTACGAGCAGTACGTC. Protein: CASNSGQSGYEQYV.

The sample holds many counts of this clonotype. CDR3 protein: CASSQDRGGARETQYF. The CDR3 bases are TGCGCCAGCAGCCAAGATCGAGGGGGCGCGAGGGAGACCCAGTACTTC. The chain combines TRBV4-3 with TRBJ2-5; TRBD1 matches at 7 bases. Germline V gives CDR1 LGHNA, CDR2 YSLEER. The CDR3 has 16 amino acids. Trimming removed 0 bases from V and 5 bases from J; junction bases left unmatched: 9.

This clonotype was seen ten or more times. CDR3 residues: CASSSIFGQFQGYTF. DNA of the CDR3: TGTGCCAGCAGCTCGATCTTTGGACAGTTCCAGGGCTACACCTTC. This chain links TRBV7-2 with TRBJ1-2, with D maybe TRBD1 (6 bases). Germline CDR1 reads SGHTA; CDR2 reads FQGNSA. This CDR3 is 15 amino acids long. Trimming shortened V by 4 bases and J by 8 bases, and 20 bases separated the two germline ends.

This clonotype was observed a handful of times. This sequence joins TRBV24-1 and TRBJ1-1, with D uncertain. This CDR3 has 10 amino acids. The V end was cut by 10 bases, the J end by 7 bases, with 9 bases between. The germline gives CDR1 KGHDR, CDR2 SFDVKD. The CDR3 loop is CATLEDEAFF. Written as DNA, the CDR3 is TGTGCCACGCTCGAGGATGAAGCTTTCTTT.

This clonotype was recorded many times. The rearrangement links TRBV29-1 to TRBJ2-5; D might be TRBD1 (5 bases). Germline V gene data show CDR1 as SQVTM and CDR2 as ANQGSEA. The CDR3 has 12 amino acids. The V end was cut by 4 bases, the J end by 1 base, with 7 bases between. The CDR3 sequence: CSVGRVQETQYF. CDR3 DNA: TGCAGCGTTGGCAGGGTCCAAGAGACCCAGTACTTC.

This clonotype was counted many times. This sequence joins TRBV7-2 and TRBJ2-3, with 8 nucleotides matching TRBD2. Germline V gene lookup returns CDR1 SGHTA and CDR2 FQGNSA. V lost 5 bases, J lost 7 bases, and 20 bases stayed unmatched. This CDR3 comprises 18 residues. The CDR3 nucleotides read TGTGCCAGCAGCCGACCCGCGGGGGGCTCCAGCCTCGGACATACGCAGTATTTT. Its protein is CASSRPAGGSSLGHTQYF.